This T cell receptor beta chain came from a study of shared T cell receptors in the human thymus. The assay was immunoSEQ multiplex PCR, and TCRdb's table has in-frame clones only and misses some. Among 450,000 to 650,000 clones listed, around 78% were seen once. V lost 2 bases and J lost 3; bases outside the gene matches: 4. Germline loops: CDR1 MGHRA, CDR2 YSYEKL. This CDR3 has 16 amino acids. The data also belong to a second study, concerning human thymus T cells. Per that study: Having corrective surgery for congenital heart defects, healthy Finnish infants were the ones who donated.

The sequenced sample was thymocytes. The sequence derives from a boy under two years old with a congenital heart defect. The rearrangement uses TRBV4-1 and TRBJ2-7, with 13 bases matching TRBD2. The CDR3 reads CASSQWGTSGDYEQYF. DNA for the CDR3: TGCGCCAGCAGCCAATGGGGGACTAGCGGGGACTACGAGCAGTACTTC.